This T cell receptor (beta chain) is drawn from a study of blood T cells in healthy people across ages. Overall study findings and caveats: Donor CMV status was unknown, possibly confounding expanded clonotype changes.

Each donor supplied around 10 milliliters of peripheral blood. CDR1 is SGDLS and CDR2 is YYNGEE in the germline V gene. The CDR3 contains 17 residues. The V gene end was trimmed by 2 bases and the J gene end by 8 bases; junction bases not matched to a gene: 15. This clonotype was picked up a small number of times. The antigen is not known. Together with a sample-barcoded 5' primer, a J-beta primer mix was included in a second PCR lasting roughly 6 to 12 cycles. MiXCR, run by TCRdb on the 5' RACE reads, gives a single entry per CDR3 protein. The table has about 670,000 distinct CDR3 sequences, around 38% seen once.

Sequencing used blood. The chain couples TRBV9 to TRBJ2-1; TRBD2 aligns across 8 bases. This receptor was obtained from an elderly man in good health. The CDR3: CASSVQTPTGGPHEQFF. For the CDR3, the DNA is TGTGCCAGCAGCGTCCAGACCCCCACGGGGGGGCCCCATGAGCAGTTCTTC. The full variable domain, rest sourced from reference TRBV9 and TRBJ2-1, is DSGVTQTPKHLITATGQRVTLRCSPRSGDLSVYWYQQSLDQGLQFLIQYYNGEERAKGNILERFSAQQFPDLHSELNLSSLELGDSALYFCASSVQTPTGGPHEQFFGPGTRLTVL.